This TCR beta chain was documented in a study of shared clonotypes between healthy human individuals. Study-wide context: A couple of women and a few men aged 18 to 49 made up the donors. Study-level results: The low donor count limited represented genetic and exposure-history diversity.

The CDR3 length is 15 residues. In germline, CDR1 is MDHEN, CDR2 SYDVKM. This clone has only one observation. Antigen: not known. One end of the junction varies from germline; a read error may be responsible. Produced via immunoSEQ multiplex PCR; TCRdb's table is partial and in-frame only. Of fewer than 1.6 million clones listed, just under 99% are singletons. Input material: naive CD4+ T cells sorted from blood. Subset of the sample: CD45RA+ positively selected. The J gene is TRBJ2-5, the V gene TRBV28; 7 bases are shared with TRBD2. This sequence originates from a man aged 25-45 years in good health. The CDR3 DNA follows: TGTGCCAGCAGTCCTCATAGGTGGGCGGGAGAGGGTTCGCACTTC. It codes for CASSPHRWAGEGSHF. Based on the CDR3 plus reference TRBV28 and TRBJ2-5, the full variable domain is DVKVTQSSRYLVKRTGEKVFLECVQDMDHENMFWYRQDPGLGLRLIYFSYDVKMKEKGDIPEGYSVSREKKERFSLILESASTNQTSMYLCASSPHRWAGEGSHFGPGTRLLVL.